The rows below give T cell receptor beta chains drawn from one sample of a study of T cell repertoires in cytomegalovirus infection. No antigen has been identified for these receptors. TCRdb independently ran MiXCR on the reads; one entry per CDR3 protein. Found here are 370,000 or so distinct CDR3 sequences, nearly 35% of them singletons; the top ten hold 13%. The source was cultured PBMCs, collected from culture after CMV antigen stimulation. All receptors come from a human donor in good health (CMV status not recorded). Some clones in this sample may be carry-over from other donors' samples. Each CDR3 is given with its conserved first and last residue. Fields, in order: J gene, D gene, V gene, clone size, CDR3 protein, CDR3 DNA. D genes are given only for firm matches. Not every row has a clone size; where given, it reads once, few, many or a size class.

TRBJ2-2,.,TRBV7-2,.,CASSRTFLRTGELFF,TGTGCCAGTTCCAGGACTTTCCTTCGCACCGGGGAGCTGTTTTTT
TRBJ2-2,.,TRBV7-2,.,CASRTGVNTGELFF,TGTGCCAGCAGAACCGGGGTGAACACCGGGGAGCTGTTTTTT
TRBJ2-5,.,TRBV4-1,.,CASSQDLNLGPAETQYF,TGCGCCAGCAGCCAAGATTTAAATCTAGGGCCCGCCGAGACCCAGTACTTC
TRBJ2-2,.,TRBV12-5,.,CASGFPGELFF,TGTGCTAGTGGTTTTCCCGGGGAGCTGTTTTTT
TRBJ1-3,.,TRBV6-1,.,CATGQQSGNTIYF,TGTGCCACCGGACAGCAGTCTGGAAACACCATATATTTT
TRBJ2-1,TRBD2,TRBV7-2,many,CASSLDSGSYEQFF,TGTGCCAGCAGCTTAGATAGCGGGAGCTATGAGCAGTTCTTC
TRBJ1-2,.,TRBV6-8,.,CASSARLGIGSF,TGTGCCAGCAGCGCTCGTCTGGGGATCGGCTCCTTC
TRBJ2-2,TRBD2,TRBV5-4,many,CASSLAWREGYTGELFF,TGTGCCAGCAGCTTGGCCTGGCGGGAGGGCTACACCGGGGAGCTGTTTTTT
TRBJ2-5,TRBD2,TRBV12-3/TRBV12-4,.,CASSPGTSGRVPEETQYF,TGTGCCAGCAGTCCCGGGACTAGCGGGAGAGTCCCTGAAGAGACCCAGTACTTC
TRBJ2-3,.,TRBV7-2,few,CASSLLGGTGDTQYF,TGTGCCAGCAGCTTATTAGGAGGGACTGGGGATACGCAGTATTTT
TRBJ2-7,TRBD1,TRBV7-2,.,CASSLEGQVRSYEQYF,TGTGCCAGCAGCTTAGAGGGACAGGTTCGCTCCTACGAGCAGTACTTC
TRBJ2-1,TRBD2,TRBV30,.,CAWSFTSGRARDEQFF,TGTGCCTGGAGTTTTACTAGCGGGAGGGCCCGGGATGAGCAGTTCTTC
TRBJ1-6,.,TRBV6-6,.,CASSYGAGHVDSPLHF,TGTGCCAGCAGTTACGGGGCGGGCCATGTTGATTCACCCCTCCACTTT
TRBJ1-1,.,TRBV28,.,CASSFHTNRATEAFF,TGTGCCAGCAGTTTCCATACGAACAGGGCGACTGAAGCTTTCTTT
TRBJ1-1,.,TRBV6-2/TRBV6-3,.,CASMMEPNEDTEAFF,TGTGCCAGCATGATGGAGCCCAACGAGGACACTGAAGCTTTCTTT
TRBJ2-5,.,TRBV6-1,once,CASSGSGWETQYF,TGTGCCAGCAGTGGGTCAGGGTGGGAGACCCAGTACTTC
TRBJ2-7,.,TRBV7-9,many,CASSLDGGHYEQYF,TGTGCCAGCAGCTTAGACGGGGGGCACTACGAGCAGTACTTC
TRBJ2-7,.,TRBV11-2,.,CASSRGTYSSYEQYF,TGTGCCAGCAGCCGGGGGACGTATAGCTCCTACGAGCAGTACTTC
TRBJ2-5,TRBD2,TRBV7-2,many,CASSFLGASGGETQYF,TGTGCCAGCAGCTTCCTAGGCGCTAGCGGGGGAGAGACCCAGTACTTC
TRBJ2-3,TRBD2,TRBV3-1,.,CASSRLAGGSTDTQYF,TGTGCCAGCAGCCGGCTAGCGGGAGGAAGTACAGATACGCAGTATTTT
TRBJ1-1,TRBD1,TRBV4-1,.,CASSQPGQGTEAFF,TGCGCCAGCAGCCAACCGGGACAGGGTACTGAAGCTTTCTTT
TRBJ2-2,TRBD2,TRBV7-2,.,CASSRGLAVANTGELFF,TGTGCCAGCAGCCGGGGACTAGCGGTCGCGAACACCGGGGAGCTGTTTTTT
TRBJ2-5,TRBD2,TRBV7-2,few,CASSLDGLAGIETQYF,TGTGCCAGCAGCCTGGACGGACTAGCGGGAATCGAGACCCAGTACTTC
TRBJ1-1,.,TRBV4-3,.,CASSQLPGSEAFF,TGCGCCAGCAGCCAGTTACCCGGTAGTGAAGCTTTCTTT
TRBJ1-1,TRBD1,TRBV5-6,few,CASSAGIGQGRLNTEAFF,TGTGCCAGCAGCGCGGGGATAGGACAGGGGCGGCTCAACACTGAAGCTTTCTTT
TRBJ1-2,.,TRBV4-3,few,CASSQVQGPNYGYTF,TGCGCCAGCAGCCAAGTGCAGGGCCCTAACTATGGCTACACCTTC
TRBJ1-2,.,TRBV2,.,CASRRRTNYGYTF,TGTGCCAGCAGGCGCAGGACTAACTATGGCTACACCTTC
TRBJ2-5,TRBD2,TRBV11-3,.,CASSSQAGGYQETQYF,TGTGCCAGCAGCTCACAAGCGGGGGGCTACCAAGAGACCCAGTACTTC
TRBJ2-3,.,TRBV12-3/TRBV12-4,few,CASSLGTTTDTQYF,TGTGCCAGCAGTTTAGGCACAACCACAGATACGCAGTATTTT
TRBJ1-1,TRBD1,TRBV27,few,CASSLSRGTGDAFF,TGTGCCAGCAGTTTATCGCGCGGGACAGGGGACGCTTTCTTT
TRBJ2-6,TRBD1,TRBV6-1,.,CASSKGTGGTGANVLTF,TGTGCCAGCAGCAAGGGGACAGGAGGGACTGGGGCCAACGTCCTGACTTTC
TRBJ2-4,.,TRBV5-4,.,CASSSPGLAKNIQYF,TGTGCCAGCAGCTCCCCGGGACTAGCCAAAAACATTCAGTACTTC
TRBJ1-1,TRBD1,TRBV7-2,few,CASSPDRGRTEAFF,TGTGCCAGCAGCCCAGACAGGGGGAGGACTGAAGCTTTCTTT